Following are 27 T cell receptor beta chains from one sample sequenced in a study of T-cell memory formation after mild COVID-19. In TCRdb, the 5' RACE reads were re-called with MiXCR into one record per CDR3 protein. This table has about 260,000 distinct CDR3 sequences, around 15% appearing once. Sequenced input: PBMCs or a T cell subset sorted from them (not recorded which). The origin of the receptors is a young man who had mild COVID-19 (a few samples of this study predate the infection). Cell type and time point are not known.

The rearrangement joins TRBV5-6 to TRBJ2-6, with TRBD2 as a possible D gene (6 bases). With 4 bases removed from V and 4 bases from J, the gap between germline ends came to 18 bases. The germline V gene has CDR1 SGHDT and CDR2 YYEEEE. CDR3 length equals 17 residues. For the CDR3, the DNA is TGTGCCAGCAGCGGGGGGTTCTGGGCAAAAGGGGCCAACGTCCTGACTTTC. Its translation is CASSGGFWAKGANVLTF.

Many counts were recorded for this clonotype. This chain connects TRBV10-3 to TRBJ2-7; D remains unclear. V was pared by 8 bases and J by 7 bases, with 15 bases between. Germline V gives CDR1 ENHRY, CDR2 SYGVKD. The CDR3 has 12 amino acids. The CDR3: CAIAGDAGEQYV. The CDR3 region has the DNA TGTGCCATCGCAGGTGACGCTGGGGAGCAGTACGTC.

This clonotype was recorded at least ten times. This CDR3 is CASSPRLAGAFPNEQFF. The CDR3 bases are TGCGCCAGCAGCCCTAGACTAGCGGGGGCATTCCCCAATGAGCAGTTCTTC. The J gene is TRBJ2-1, the V gene TRBV5-1, with 12 bases fitting TRBD2. V lost 4 bases and J lost 6; bases outside the gene matches: 11. The CDR3 covers 17 residues. CDR1 is SGHRS, CDR2 YFSETQ, per germline.

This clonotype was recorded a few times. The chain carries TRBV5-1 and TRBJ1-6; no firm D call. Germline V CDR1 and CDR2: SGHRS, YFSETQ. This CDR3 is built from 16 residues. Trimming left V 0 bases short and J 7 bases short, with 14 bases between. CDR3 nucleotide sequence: TGCGCCAGCAGCTTGGCCCCCGACGGCCTGAATTCACCCCTCCACTTT. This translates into CASSLAPDGLNSPLHF. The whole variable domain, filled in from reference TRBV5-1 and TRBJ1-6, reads KAGVTQTPRYLIKTRGQQVTLSCSPISGHRSVSWYQQTPGQGLQFLFEYFSETQRNKGNFPGRFSGRQFSNSRSEMNVSTLELGDSALYLCASSLAPDGLNSPLHFGNGTRLTVT.

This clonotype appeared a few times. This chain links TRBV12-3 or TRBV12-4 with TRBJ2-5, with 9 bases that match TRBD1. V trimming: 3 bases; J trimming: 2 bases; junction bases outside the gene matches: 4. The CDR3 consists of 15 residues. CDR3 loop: CASSFGTGLQETQYF. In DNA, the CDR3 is TGTGCCAGCAGTTTCGGGACAGGGCTTCAAGAGACCCAGTACTTC.

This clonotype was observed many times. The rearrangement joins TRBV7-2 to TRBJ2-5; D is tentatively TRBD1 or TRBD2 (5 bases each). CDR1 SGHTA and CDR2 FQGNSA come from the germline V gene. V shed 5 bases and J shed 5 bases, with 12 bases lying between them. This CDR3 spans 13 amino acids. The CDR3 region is CASSRGTGETQYF. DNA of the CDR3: TGTGCCAGCAGCAGGGGTACGGGGGAGACCCAGTACTTC.

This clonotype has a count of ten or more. The CDR3 protein is CSVDPSKYTYNEQFF. CDR3 sequence (DNA): TGCAGCGTTGATCCCTCAAAGTATACCTACAATGAGCAGTTCTTC. The chain has TRBV29-1 and TRBJ2-1, with D unclear. Germline-derived CDR1 and CDR2 are SQVTM and ANQGSEA. V was clipped by 3 bases and J by 2 bases, with 14 bases between them. This CDR3 comprises 15 residues.

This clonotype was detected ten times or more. In nucleotides, the CDR3 is TGTGCCAGCAGCTCCCCCAGGAGAGGGGACGGATCACCCCTCCACTTT. Protein product: CASSSPRRGDGSPLHF. This chain connects TRBV7-8 to TRBJ1-6; D may be TRBD1 (5 bases). Trimming removed 4 bases at V and 10 bases at J, with 20 bases between. CDR1 and CDR2 from the germline V gene are SGHVS and FQNEAQ. CDR3 length: 16 residues.

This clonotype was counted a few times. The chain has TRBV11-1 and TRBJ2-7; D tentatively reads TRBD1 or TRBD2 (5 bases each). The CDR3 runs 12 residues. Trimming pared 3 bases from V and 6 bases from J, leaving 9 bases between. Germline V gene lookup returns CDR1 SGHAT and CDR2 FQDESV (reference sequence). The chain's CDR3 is CASSLGESEQYV. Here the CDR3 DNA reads TGTGCCAGCAGCTTGGGGGAAAGCGAGCAGTACGTC.

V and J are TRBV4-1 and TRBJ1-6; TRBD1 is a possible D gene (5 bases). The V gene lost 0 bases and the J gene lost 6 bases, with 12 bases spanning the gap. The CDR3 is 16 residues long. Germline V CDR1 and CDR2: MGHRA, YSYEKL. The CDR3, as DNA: TGCGCCAGCAGCCAAGATTCGCAGGGCCTTAATTCACCCCTCCACTTT. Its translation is CASSQDSQGLNSPLHF.

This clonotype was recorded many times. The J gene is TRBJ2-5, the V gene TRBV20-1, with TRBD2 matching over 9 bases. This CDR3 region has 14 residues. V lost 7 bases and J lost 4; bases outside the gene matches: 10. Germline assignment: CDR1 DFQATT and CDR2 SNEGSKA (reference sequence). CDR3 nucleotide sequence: TGCAGTGTCCTTAGCGGGGGTAACGGAGAGACCCAGTACTTC. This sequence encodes CSVLSGGNGETQYF.

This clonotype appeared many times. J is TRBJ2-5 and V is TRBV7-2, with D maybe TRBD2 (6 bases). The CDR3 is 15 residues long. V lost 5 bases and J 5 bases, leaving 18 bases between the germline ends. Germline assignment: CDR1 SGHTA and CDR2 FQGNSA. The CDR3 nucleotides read TGTGCCAGCAGCCAACAGCGGGCCCCCGAGGAGACCCAGTACTTC. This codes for CASSQQRAPEETQYF.

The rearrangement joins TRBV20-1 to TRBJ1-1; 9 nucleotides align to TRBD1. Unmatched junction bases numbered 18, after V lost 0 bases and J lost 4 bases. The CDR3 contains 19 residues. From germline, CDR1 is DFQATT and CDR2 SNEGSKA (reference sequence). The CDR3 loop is CSARDQGQGQGGWGTEAFF. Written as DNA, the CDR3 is TGCAGTGCTAGAGATCAGGGACAGGGCCAGGGCGGTTGGGGCACTGAAGCTTTCTTT.

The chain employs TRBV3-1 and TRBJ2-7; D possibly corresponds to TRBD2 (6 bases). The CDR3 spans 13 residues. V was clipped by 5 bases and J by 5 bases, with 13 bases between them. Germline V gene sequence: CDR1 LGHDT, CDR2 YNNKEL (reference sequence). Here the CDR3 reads CASSSTTSHEQYF. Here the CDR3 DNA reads TGTGCCAGCAGCTCCACCACTAGCCACGAGCAGTACTTC.

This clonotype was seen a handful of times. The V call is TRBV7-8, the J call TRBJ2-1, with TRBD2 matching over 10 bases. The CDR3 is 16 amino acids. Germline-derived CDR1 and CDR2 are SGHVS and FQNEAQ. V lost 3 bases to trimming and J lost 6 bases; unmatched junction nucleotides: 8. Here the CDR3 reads CASSLKRGGLSNEQFF. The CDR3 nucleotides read TGTGCCAGCAGCTTGAAGCGGGGGGGCCTGAGCAATGAGCAGTTCTTC.

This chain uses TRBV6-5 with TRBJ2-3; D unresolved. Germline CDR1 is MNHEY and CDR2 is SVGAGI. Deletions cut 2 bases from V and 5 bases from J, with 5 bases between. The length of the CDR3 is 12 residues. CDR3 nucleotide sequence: TGTGCCAGCAGTTACGACGGAGATACGCAGTATTTT. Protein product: CASSYDGDTQYF.

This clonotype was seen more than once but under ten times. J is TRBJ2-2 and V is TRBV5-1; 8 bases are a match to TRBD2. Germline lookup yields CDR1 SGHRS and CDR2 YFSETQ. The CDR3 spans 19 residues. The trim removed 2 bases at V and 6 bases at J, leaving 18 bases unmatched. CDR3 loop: CASSFLPGSAGARAGELFF. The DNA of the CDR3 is TGCGCCAGCAGCTTTCTCCCGGGGTCAGCGGGGGCCCGGGCCGGGGAGCTGTTTTTT.

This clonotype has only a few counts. CDR3: CASSAIAGGLADTQYF. The DNA for the CDR3 is TGCGCCAGCAGCGCTATAGCGGGGGGCCTTGCAGATACGCAGTATTTT. The chain uses TRBV5-1 and TRBJ2-3, with 10 bases that match TRBD2. The CDR3 is 16 residues long. The germline V gene has CDR1 SGHRS and CDR2 YFSETQ. The trim removed 4 bases at V and 4 bases at J, leaving 9 bases unmatched.

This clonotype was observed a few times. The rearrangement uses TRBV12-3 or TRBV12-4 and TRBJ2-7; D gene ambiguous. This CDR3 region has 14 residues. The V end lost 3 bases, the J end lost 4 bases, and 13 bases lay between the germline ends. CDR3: CASSLSGLFYEQYF. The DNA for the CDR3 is TGTGCCAGCAGTTTGAGTGGGTTATTTTACGAGCAGTACTTC.

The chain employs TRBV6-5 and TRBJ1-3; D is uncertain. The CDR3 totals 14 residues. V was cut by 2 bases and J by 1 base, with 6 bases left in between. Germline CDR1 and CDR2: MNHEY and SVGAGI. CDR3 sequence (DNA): TGTGCCAGCAGTTACCGTGCTTCTGGAAACACCATATATTTT. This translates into CASSYRASGNTIYF.

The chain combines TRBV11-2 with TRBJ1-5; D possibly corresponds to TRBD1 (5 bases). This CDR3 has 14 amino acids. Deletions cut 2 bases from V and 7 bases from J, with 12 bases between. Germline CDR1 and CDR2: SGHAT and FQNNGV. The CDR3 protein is CASSLQGNGQPQHF. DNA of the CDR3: TGTGCCAGCAGCTTACAGGGAAACGGGCAGCCCCAGCATTTT.

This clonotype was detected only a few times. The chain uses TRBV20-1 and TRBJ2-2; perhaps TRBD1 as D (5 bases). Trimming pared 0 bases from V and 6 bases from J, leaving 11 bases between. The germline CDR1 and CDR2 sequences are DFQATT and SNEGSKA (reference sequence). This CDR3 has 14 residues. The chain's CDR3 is CSARDRVGAGELFF. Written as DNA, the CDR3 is TGCAGTGCTAGAGACAGGGTTGGGGCCGGGGAGCTGTTTTTT.

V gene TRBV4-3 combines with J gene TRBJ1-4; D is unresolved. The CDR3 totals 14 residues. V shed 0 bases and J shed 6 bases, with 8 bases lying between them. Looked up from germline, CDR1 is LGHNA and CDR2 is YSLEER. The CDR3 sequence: CASSQDSSYEKLFF. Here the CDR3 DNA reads TGCGCCAGCAGCCAAGATTCATCATATGAAAAACTGTTTTTT.

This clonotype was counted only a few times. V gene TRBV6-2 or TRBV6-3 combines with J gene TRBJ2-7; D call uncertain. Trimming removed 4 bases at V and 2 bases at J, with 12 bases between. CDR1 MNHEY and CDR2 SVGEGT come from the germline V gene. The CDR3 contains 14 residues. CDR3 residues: CASSFTGPAYEQYF. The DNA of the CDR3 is TGTGCCAGCAGTTTCACCGGGCCAGCCTACGAGCAGTACTTC.

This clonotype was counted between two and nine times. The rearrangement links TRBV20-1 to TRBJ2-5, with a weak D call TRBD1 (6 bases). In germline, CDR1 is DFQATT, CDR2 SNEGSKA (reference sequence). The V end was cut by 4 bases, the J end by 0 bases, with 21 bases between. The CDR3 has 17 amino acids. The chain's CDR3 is CSAKGPGTFRNQETQYF. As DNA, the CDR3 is TGCAGTGCTAAGGGGCCAGGGACATTCAGGAACCAAGAGACCCAGTACTTC.

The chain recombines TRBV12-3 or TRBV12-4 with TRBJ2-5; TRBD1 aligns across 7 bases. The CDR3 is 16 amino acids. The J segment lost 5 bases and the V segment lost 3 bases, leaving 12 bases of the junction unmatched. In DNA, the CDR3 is TGTGCCAGCAGTTTTAATCGACAGGGAAGGCTTGAGACCCAGTACTTC. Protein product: CASSFNRQGRLETQYF.

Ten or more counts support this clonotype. CDR3 loop: CASSYFPSGGPDTQYF. Written as DNA, the CDR3 is TGTGCCAGCAGTTACTTTCCTAGCGGGGGTCCAGATACGCAGTATTTT. J is TRBJ2-3 and V is TRBV6-5; TRBD2 aligns across 10 bases. Germline assignment: CDR1 MNHEY and CDR2 SVGAGI. V lost 1 base, J lost 4 bases, and 5 bases stayed unmatched. CDR3 length: 16 amino acids.